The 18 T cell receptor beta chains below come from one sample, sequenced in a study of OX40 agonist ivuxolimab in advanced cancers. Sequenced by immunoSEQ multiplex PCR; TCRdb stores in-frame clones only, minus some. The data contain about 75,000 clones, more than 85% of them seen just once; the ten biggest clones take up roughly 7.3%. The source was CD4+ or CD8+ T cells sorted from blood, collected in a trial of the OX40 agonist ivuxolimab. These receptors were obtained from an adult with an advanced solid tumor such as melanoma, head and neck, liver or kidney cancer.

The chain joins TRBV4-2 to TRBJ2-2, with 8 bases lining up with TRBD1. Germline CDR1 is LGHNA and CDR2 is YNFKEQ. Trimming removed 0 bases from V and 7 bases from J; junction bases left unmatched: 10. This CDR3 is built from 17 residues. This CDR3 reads CASSQDRGQGASGELFF. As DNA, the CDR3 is TGTGCCAGCAGCCAAGATCGGGGGCAGGGGGCGAGCGGGGAGCTGTTTTTT.

The CDR3: CASSSLRELFF. The DNA of the CDR3 is TGCGCCAGCAGTTCTCTCCGAGAGCTGTTTTTT. The chain recombines TRBV10-2 with TRBJ2-2, with no clear D. This CDR3 is 11 amino acids long. Germline CDR1 is WSHSY and CDR2 is SAAADI. V dropped 5 bases and J dropped 11 bases, with 9 bases sitting between them.

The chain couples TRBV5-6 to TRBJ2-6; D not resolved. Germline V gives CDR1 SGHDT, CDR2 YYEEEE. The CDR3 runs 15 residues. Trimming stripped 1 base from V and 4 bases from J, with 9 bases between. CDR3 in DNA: TGTGCCAGCAGCTTGTTGGGCGCGGGGGCCAACGTCCTGACTTTC. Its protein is CASSLLGAGANVLTF.

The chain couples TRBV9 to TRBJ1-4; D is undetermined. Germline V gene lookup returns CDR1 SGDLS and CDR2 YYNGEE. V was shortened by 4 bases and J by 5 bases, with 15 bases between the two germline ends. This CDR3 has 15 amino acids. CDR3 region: CASSREGLVNEKLFF. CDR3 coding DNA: TGTGCCAGCAGCCGGGAAGGGTTAGTGAATGAAAAACTGTTTTTT.

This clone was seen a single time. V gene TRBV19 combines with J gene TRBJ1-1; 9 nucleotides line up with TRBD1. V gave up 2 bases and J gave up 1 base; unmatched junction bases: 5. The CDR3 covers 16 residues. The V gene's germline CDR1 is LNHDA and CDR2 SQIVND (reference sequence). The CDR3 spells CASSIPGGQGNTEAFF. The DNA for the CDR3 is TGTGCCAGTAGTATACCAGGGGGACAGGGGAACACTGAAGCTTTCTTT.

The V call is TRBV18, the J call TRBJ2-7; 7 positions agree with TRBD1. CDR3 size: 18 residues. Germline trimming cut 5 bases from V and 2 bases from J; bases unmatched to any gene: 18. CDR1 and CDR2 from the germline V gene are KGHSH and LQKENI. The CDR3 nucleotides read TGTGCCAGCTCATCAGGAAGCAGTGTAGGACAGGAGGCCTACGAGCAGTACTTC. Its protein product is CASSSGSSVGQEAYEQYF.

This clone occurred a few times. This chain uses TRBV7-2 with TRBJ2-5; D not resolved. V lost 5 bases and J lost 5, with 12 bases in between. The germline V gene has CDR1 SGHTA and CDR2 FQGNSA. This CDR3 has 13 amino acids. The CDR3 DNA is TGTGCCAGCAGCCACCCTGTGGGGGAGACCCAGTACTTC. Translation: CASSHPVGETQYF. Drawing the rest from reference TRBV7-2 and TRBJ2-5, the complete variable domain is GAGVSQSPSNKVTEKGKDVELRCDPISGHTALYWYRQSLGQGLEFLIYFQGNSAPDKSGLPSDRFSAERTGGSVSTLTIQRTQQEDSAVYLCASSHPVGETQYFGPGTRLLVL.

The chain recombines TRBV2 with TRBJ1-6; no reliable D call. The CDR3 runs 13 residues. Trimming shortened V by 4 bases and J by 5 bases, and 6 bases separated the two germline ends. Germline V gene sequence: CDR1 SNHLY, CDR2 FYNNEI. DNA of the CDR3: TGTGCCAGCAGTGTGCAGAATAATTCACCCCTCCACTTT. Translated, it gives CASSVQNNSPLHF.

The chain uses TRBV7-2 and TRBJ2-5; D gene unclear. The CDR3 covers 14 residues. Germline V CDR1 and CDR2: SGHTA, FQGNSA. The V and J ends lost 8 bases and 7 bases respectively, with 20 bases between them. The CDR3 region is CASGPGVSSPTQYF. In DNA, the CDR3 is TGTGCCAGCGGTCCAGGAGTCTCCAGTCCGACCCAGTACTTC.

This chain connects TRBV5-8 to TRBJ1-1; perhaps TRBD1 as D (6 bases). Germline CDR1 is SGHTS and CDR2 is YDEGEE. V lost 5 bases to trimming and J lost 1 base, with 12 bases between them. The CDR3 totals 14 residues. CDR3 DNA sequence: TGTGCCAGCAGTATGGGACAAACGAACACTGAAGCTTTCTTT. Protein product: CASSMGQTNTEAFF.

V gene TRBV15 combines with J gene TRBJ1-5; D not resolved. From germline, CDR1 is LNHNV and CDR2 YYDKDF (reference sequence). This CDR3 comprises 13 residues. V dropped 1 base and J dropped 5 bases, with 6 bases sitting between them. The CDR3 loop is CATSRGGYQPQHF. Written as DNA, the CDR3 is TGTGCCACCAGCAGAGGAGGGTATCAGCCCCAGCATTTT.

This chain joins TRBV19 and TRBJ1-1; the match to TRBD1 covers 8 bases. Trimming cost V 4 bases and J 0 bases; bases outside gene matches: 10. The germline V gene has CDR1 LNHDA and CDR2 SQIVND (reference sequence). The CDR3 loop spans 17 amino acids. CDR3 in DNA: TGTGCCAGTAGTACCCGTCCCGGGACAGGTTTGAACACTGAAGCTTTCTTT. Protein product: CASSTRPGTGLNTEAFF. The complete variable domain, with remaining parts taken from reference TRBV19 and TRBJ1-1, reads DGGITQSPKYLFRKEGQNVTLSCEQNLNHDAMYWYRQDPGQGLRLIYYSQIVNDFQKGDIAEGYSVSREKKESFPLTVTSAQKNPTAFYLCASSTRPGTGLNTEAFFGQGTRLTVV.

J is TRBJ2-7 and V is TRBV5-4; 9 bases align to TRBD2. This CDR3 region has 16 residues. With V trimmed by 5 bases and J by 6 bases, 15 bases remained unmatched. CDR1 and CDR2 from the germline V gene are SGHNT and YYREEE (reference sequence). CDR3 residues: CASRQGASGMRSEQYF. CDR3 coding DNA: TGTGCCAGCAGGCAAGGGGCTAGCGGGATGCGAAGCGAGCAGTACTTC.

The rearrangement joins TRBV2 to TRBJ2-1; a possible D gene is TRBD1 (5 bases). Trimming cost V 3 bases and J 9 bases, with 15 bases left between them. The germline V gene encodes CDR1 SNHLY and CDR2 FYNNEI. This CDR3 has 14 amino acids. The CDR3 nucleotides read TGTGCCAGCAGTGATTTGAAGGGGTGGGGTGAGCAGTTCTTC. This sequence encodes CASSDLKGWGEQFF.

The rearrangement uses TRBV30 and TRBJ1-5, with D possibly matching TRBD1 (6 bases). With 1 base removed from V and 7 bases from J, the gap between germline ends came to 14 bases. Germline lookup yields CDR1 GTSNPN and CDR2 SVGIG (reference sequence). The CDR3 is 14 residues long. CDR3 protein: CAWSAQGANQPQHF. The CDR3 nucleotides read TGTGCCTGGAGTGCACAGGGTGCGAACCAGCCCCAGCATTTT.

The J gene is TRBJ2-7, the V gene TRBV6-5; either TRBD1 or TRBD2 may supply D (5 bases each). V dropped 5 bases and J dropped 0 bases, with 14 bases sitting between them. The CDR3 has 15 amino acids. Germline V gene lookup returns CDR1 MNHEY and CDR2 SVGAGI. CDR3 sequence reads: CASSSRDHYSYEQYF. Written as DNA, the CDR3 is TGTGCCAGCAGTAGCCGGGACCACTACTCCTACGAGCAGTACTTC.

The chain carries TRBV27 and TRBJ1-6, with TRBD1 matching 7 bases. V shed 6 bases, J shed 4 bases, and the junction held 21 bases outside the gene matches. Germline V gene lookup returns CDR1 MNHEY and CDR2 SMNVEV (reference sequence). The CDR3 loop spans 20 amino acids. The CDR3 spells CASSYRRLTDRDIYNSPLHF. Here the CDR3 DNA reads TGTGCCAGCAGCTACCGCCGGCTCACCGACAGGGACATTTATAATTCACCCCTCCACTTT.

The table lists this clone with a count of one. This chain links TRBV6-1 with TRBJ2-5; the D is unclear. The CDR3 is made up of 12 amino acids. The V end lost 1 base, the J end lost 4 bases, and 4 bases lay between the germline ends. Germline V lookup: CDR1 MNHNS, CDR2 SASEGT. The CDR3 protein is CASSEGGETQYF. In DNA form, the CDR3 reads TGTGCCAGCAGTGAAGGTGGAGAGACCCAGTACTTC.